Listed below are T cell receptor beta chains from one sample, sequenced in a study of immune heterogeneity within non-small cell lung tumors. TCRdb used MiXCR to reprocess the multiplex PCR reads, holding one entry per CDR3 protein. The repertoire has about 15,000 distinct CDR3 sequences, 25% to 35% of them found once; the top ten carry roughly 5.2%. Sequenced material: lung tumor tissue. The source of these receptors is a man aged 40-49 years with non-small cell lung cancer. Both conserved end residues are part of each CDR3. A D gene is named only where the DNA matches it firmly. Clone sizes are given selectively: once, few, many, or a class where the clone is expanded.

cdr3_nt | cdr3_aa | d_call | v_call | clone_size | j_call
TGTGCCAGCAGCCAAGTCGGGGGACGAAACAATGAGCAGTTCTTC | CASSQVGGRNNEQFF | - | TRBV4-2 | - | TRBJ2-1
TGTGCCAGCAGTGTAGATGTAGGTCCTCTCAATGAGCAGTTCTTC | CASSVDVGPLNEQFF | - | TRBV6-4 | - | TRBJ2-1
TGCAGCGTTGAAGCAAGGGGGAAACAGGGGACCAGCTCTGGAAACACCATATATTTT | CSVEARGKQGTSSGNTIYF | TRBD1 | TRBV29-1 | - | TRBJ1-3
TGTGCCAGCAGCCCAAAAGGGGTAGAATCCTATGGCTACACCTTC | CASSPKGVESYGYTF | - | TRBV7-9 | - | TRBJ1-2
TGTGCCAGCAGCCTTACAGGCGCAGATACGCAGTATTTT | CASSLTGADTQYF | - | TRBV7-3 | many | TRBJ2-3
TGTGCTAGTGGTCCCCCCGGGTACCTCATCTCTGGGGCCAACGTCCTGACTTTC | CASGPPGYLISGANVLTF | - | TRBV12-5 | - | TRBJ2-6
TGCAGCGTTCGACAGGGATCTGGGGCCAACGTCCTGACTTTC | CSVRQGSGANVLTF | TRBD1 | TRBV29-1 | few | TRBJ2-6
TGTGCCAGCAGCTTAGGATTCAATGAGCAGTTCTTC | CASSLGFNEQFF | - | TRBV13 | - | TRBJ2-1
TGTGCCAGCAGGGTCGCAGCGTCGGGCAAGGGGCAGTTCTTC | CASRVAASGKGQFF | - | TRBV6-1 | medium-sized | TRBJ2-1
TGTGCCACCGGGACAGTAGAGACCCAGTACTTC | CATGTVETQYF | TRBD1 | TRBV24-1 | medium-sized | TRBJ2-5
TGTGCCAGCAGCTTACAGGGTACGAATGAGCAGTTCTTC | CASSLQGTNEQFF | - | TRBV11-3 | medium-sized | TRBJ2-1
TGTGCCAGCAGTTACGGATGGGATAGCAATCAGCCCCAGCATTTT | CASSYGWDSNQPQHF | - | TRBV12-3/TRBV12-4 | medium-sized | TRBJ1-5
TGCAGCGTTGGTGAATTACTAGCGGGAGCCCCGGGGGAGCAGTACTTC | CSVGELLAGAPGEQYF | TRBD2 | TRBV29-1 | - | TRBJ2-7
TGCAGTGCTGACGGGACTAGCGGGGCCGAATCCTACAATGAGCAGTTCTTC | CSADGTSGAESYNEQFF | TRBD2 | TRBV20-1 | few | TRBJ2-1